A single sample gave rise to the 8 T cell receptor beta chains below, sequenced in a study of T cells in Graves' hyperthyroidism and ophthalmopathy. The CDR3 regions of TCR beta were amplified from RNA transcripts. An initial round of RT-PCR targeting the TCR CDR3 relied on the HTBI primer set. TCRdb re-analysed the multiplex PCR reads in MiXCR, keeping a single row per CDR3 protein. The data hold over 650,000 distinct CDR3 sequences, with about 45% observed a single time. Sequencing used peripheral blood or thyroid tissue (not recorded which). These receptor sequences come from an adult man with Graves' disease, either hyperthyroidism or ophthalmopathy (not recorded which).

The CDR3 reads CATSLETGANEKLFF. CDR3 coding DNA: TGTGCCACCAGTTTGGAGACAGGTGCTAATGAAAAACTGTTTTTT. The chain carries TRBV24-1 and TRBJ1-4; maybe TRBD1 (6 bases). The CDR3 extends over 15 amino acids. V lost 6 bases and J 3 bases, leaving 13 bases between the germline ends. The germline V gene has CDR1 KGHDR and CDR2 SFDVKD.

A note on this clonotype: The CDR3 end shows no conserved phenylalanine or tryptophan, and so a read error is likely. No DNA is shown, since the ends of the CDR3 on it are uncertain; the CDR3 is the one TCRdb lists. CDR3: CASSYYSS. The V gene is TRBV6-2 or TRBV6-3, the J gene TRBJ1-1. The CDR3 is 8 residues long, ends included. The germline CDR1 and CDR2 sequences are MNHEY and SVGEGT.

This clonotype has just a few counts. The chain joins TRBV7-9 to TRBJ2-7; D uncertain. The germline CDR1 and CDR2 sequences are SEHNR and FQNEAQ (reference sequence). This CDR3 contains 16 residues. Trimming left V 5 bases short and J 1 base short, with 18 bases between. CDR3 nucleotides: TGTGCCAGCAGCCCTAAAGGACGGCCCTTTTCCTACGAGCAGTACTTC. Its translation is CASSPKGRPFSYEQYF.

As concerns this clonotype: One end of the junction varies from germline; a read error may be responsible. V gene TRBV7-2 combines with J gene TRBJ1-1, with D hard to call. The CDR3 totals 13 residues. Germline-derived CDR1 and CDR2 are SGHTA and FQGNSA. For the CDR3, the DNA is TGCGCCAGCAGCCAAAGGCAGGAGGCTGAAGCTTTCTTT. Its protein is CASSQRQEAEAFF.

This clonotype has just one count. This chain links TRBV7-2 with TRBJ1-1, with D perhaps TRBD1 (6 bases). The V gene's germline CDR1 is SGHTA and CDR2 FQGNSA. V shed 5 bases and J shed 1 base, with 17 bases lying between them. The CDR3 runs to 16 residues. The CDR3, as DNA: TGTGCCAGCAGCGACTTAACCTTGGGGGCGAACACTGAAGCTTTCTTT. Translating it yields CASSDLTLGANTEAFF. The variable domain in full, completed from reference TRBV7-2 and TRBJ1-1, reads GAGVSQSPSNKVTEKGKDVELRCDPISGHTALYWYRQSLGQGLEFLIYFQGNSAPDKSGLPSDRFSAERTGGSVSTLTIQRTQQEDSAVYLCASSDLTLGANTEAFFGQGTRLTVV.

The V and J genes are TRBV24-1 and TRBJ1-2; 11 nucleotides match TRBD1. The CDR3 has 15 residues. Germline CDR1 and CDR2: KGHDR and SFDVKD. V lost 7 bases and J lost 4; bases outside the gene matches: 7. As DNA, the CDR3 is TGTGCCACCAGCCCGGGACAGGGGGTCGGCTATGGCTACACCTTC. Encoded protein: CATSPGQGVGYGYTF.

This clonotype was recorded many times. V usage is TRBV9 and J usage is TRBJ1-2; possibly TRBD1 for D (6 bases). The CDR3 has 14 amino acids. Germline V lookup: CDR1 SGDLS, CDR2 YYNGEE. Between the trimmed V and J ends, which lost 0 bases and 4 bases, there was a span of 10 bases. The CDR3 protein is CASSVAGGSYGYTF. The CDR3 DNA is TGTGCCAGCAGCGTAGCGGGGGGCAGCTATGGCTACACCTTC.

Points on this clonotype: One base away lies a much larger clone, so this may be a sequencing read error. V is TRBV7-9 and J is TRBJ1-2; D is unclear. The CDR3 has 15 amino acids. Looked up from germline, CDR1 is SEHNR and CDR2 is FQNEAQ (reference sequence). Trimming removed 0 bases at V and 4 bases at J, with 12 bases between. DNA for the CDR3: TGTGCCAGCAGCTTAGCGGCAGGAACTAGCTATGGCTACACCTTC. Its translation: CASSLAAGTSYGYTF.